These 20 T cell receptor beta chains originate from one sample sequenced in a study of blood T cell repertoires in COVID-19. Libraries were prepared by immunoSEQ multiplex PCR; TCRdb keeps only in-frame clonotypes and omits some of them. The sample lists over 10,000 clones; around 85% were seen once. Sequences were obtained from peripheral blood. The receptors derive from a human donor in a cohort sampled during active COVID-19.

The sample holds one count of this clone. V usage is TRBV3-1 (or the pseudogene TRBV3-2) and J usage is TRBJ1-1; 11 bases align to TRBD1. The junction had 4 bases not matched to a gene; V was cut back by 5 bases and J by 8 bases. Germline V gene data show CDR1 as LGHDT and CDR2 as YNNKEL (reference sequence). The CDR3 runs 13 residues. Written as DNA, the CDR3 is TGTGCCAGCAGCGTAGGGACAGGGGGGGAAGCTTTCTTT. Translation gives CASSVGTGGEAFF.

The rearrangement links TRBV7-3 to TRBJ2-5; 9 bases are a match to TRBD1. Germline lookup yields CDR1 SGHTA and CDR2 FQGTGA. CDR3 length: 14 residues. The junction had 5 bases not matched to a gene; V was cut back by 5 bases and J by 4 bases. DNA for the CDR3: TGTGCCAGCAGCCCTACAGGGGGCGGAGAGACCCAGTACTTC. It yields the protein CASSPTGGGETQYF.

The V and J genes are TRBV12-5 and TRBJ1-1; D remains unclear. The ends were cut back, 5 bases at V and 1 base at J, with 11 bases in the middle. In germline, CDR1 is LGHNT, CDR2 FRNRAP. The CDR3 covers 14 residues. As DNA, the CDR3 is TGTGCTAGTGGTATCCAGACTGCGAACACTGAAGCTTTCTTT. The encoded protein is CASGIQTANTEAFF.

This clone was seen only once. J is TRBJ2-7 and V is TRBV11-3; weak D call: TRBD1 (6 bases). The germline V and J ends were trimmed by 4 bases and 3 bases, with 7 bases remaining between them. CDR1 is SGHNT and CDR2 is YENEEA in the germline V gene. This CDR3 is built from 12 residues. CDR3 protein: CASSSDSYEQYF. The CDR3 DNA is TGTGCCAGCAGCTCGGACAGCTACGAGCAGTACTTC.

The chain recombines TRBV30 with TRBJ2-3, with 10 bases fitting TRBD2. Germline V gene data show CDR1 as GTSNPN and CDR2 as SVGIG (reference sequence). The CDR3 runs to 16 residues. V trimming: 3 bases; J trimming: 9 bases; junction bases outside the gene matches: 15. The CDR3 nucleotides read TGTGCCTGGAGCCGTCCCGGGACTAGCGCGTTTTCCACGCAGTATTTT. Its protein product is CAWSRPGTSAFSTQYF.

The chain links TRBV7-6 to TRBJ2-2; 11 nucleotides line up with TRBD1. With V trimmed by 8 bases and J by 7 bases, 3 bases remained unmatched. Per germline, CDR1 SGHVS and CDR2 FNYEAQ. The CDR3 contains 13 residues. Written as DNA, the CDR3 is TGTGCCAGCGGACAGGGGGCTAGCGGGGAGCTGTTTTTT. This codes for CASGQGASGELFF. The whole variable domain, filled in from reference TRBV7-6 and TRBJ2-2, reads GAGVSQSPRYKVTKRGQDVALRCDPISGHVSLYWYRQALGQGPEFLTYFNYEAQQDKSGLPNDRFSAERPEGSISTLTIQRTEQRDSAMYRCASGQGASGELFFGEGSRLTVL.

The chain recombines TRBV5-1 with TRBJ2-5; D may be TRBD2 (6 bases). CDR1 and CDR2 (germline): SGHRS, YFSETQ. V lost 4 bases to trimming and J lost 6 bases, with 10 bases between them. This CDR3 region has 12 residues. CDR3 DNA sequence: TGCGCCAGCAGCGCGGAGGGAAAGACCCAGTACTTC. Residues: CASSAEGKTQYF.

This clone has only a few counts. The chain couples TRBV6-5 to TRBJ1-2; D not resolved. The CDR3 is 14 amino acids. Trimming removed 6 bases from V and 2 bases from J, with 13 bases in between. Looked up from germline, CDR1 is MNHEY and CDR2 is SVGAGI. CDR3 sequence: CASRDGGLNYGYTF. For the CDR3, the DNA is TGTGCCAGCAGGGATGGAGGACTGAACTATGGCTACACCTTC.

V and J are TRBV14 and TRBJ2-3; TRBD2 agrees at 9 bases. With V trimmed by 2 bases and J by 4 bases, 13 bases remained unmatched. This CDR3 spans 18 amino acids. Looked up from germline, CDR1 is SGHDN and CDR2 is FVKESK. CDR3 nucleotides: TGTGCCAGCAGCCAACTCTCTCGGGCGGGAGGGCCCGCAGATACGCAGTATTTT. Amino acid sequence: CASSQLSRAGGPADTQYF.

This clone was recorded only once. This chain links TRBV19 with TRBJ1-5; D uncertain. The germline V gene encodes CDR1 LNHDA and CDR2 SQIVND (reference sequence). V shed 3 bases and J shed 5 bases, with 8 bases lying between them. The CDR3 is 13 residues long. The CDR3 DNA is TGTGCCAGTAGTATCTCCACGGATCAGCCCCAGCATTTT. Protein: CASSISTDQPQHF.

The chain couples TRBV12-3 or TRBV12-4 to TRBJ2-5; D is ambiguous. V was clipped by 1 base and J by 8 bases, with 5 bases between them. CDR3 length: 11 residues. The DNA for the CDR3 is TGTGCCAGCAGTTTAGGGAGAACCCAGTACTTC. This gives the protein CASSLGRTQYF.

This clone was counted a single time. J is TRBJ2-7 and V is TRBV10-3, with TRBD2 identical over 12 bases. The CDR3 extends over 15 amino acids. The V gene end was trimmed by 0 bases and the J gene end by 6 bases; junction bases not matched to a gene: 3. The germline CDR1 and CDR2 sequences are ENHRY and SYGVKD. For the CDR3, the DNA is TGTGCCATCAGTGAGTCGACTAGCGGGAGCACCGAGCAGTACTTC. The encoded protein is CAISESTSGSTEQYF.

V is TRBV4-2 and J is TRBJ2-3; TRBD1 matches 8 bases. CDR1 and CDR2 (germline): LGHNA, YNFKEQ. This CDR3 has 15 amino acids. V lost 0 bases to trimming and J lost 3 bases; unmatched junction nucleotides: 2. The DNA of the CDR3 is TGTGCCAGCAGCCAAGACAGGGGGCTTACAGATACGCAGTATTTT. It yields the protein CASSQDRGLTDTQYF.

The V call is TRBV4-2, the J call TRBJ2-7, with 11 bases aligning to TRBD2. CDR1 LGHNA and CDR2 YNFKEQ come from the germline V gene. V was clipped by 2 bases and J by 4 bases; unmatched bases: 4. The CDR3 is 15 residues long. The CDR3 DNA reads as TGTGCCAGCAGCCAAAATAGCGGGGGGGCGTACGAGCAGTACTTC. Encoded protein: CASSQNSGGAYEQYF.

CDR3 sequence reads: CATYRQGAYEQYF. The DNA of the CDR3 is TGTGCCACTTATCGACAGGGGGCCTACGAGCAGTACTTC. The chain couples TRBV10-3 to TRBJ2-7, with 9 bases lining up with TRBD1. After removal of 10 bases from V and 2 bases from J, the junction contained 6 bases not matched to a gene. CDR1 is ENHRY and CDR2 is SYGVKD in the germline V gene. CDR3 length: 13 amino acids.

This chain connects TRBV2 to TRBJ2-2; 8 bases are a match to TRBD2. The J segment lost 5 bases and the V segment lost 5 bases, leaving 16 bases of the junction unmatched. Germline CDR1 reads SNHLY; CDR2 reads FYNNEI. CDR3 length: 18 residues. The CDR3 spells CASSMDNGGAYGTGELFF. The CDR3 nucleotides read TGTGCCAGCAGTATGGATAACGGGGGGGCTTATGGGACCGGGGAGCTGTTTTTT.

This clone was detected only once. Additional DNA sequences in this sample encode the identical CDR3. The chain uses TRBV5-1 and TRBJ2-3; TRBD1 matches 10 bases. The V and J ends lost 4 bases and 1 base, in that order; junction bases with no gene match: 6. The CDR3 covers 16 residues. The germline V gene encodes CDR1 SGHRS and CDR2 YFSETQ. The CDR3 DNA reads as TGCGCCAGCAGCGGGGGGACAGGGGAGGGCACAGATACGCAGTATTTT. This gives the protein CASSGGTGEGTDTQYF.

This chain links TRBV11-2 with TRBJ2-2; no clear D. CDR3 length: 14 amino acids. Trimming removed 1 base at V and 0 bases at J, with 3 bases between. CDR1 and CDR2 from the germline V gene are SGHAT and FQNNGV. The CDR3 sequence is CASSLATNTGELFF. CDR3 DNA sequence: TGTGCCAGCAGCTTAGCCACGAACACCGGGGAGCTGTTTTTT. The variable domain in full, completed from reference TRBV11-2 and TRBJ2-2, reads EAGVAQSPRYKIIEKRQSVAFWCNPISGHATLYWYQQILGQGPKLLIQFQNNGVVDDSQLPKDRFSAERLKGVDSTLKIQPAKLEDSAVYLCASSLATNTGELFFGEGSRLTVL.

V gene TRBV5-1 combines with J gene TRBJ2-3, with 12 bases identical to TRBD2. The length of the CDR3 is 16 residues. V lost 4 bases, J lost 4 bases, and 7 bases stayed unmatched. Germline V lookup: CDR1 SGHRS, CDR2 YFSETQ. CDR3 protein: CASSLPPSGGADTQYF. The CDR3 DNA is TGCGCCAGCAGCCTACCTCCTAGCGGGGGGGCAGATACGCAGTATTTT.

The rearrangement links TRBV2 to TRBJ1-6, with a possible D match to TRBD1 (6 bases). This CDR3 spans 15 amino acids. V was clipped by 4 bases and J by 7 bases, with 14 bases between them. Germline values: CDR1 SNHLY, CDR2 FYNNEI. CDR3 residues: CASSVGGGINSPLHF. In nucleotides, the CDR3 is TGTGCCAGCAGTGTAGGCGGGGGCATAAATTCACCCCTCCACTTT.